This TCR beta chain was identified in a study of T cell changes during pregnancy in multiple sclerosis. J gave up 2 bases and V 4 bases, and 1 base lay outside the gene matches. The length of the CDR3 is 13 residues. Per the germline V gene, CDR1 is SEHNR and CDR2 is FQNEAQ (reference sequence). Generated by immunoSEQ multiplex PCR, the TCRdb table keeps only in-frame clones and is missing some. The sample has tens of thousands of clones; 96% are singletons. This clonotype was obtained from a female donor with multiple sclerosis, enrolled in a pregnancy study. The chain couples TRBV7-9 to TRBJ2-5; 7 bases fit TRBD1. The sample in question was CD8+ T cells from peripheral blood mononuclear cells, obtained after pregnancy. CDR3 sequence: CASSSGQQETQYF. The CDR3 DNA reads TGTGCCAGCAGCTCGGGACAGCAAGAGACCCAGTACTTC.